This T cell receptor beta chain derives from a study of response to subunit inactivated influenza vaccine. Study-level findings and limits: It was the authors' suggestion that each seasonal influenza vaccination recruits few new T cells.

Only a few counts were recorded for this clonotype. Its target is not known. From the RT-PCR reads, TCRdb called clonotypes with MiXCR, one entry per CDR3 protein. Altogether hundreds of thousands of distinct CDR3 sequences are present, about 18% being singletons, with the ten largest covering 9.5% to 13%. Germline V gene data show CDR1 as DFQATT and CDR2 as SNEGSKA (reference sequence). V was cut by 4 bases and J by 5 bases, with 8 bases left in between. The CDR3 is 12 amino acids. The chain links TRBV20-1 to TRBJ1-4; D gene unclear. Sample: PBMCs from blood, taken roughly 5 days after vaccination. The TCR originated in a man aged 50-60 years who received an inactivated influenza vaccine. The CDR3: CSAISRNEKLFF. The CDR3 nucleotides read TGCAGTGCTATCTCCAGGAATGAAAAACTGTTTTTT.